A single sample gave rise to the 8 T cell receptor beta chains below, sequenced in a study of cytomegalovirus exposure and HLA in healthy donors. The PCR ran on 60 Vbeta and 13 Jbeta primers. TCRdb keeps only in-frame clones here, not all; method: immunoSEQ multiplex PCR. The sample has about 220,000 clones, more than 65% seen once; the top ten hold roughly 2%. The source material was PBMCs. These receptors were obtained from a woman aged 25 to 45 in good health and CMV-seronegative.

The gene calls are TRBV21-1 and TRBJ2-7; the table gives TRBD2 as D, unverified against the DNA. TRBV21-1 is noted as a pseudogene. This CDR3 region has 17 residues. The chain's CDR3 is CASSAYSSGGANYEQYF. CDR3 DNA: TGTGCCAGCAGCGCTTACTCTAGCGGGGGAGCAAACTACGAGCAGTACTTC.

The chain employs TRBV7-9 and TRBJ1-1; TRBD1 is a possible D gene (5 bases). Trimming removed 6 bases from V and 1 base from J, with 15 bases in between. The CDR3 is 15 amino acids. The germline gives CDR1 SEHNR, CDR2 FQNEAQ (reference sequence). In DNA form, the CDR3 reads TGTGCCAGCAGGCTCCCGAGGGGAGGGAACACTGAAGCTTTCTTT. Translation: CASRLPRGGNTEAFF.

This clone was seen a handful of times. The chain is built from TRBV19 and TRBJ1-1; TRBD1 might be the D (5 bases). CDR1 is LNHDA and CDR2 is SQIVND in the germline V gene (reference sequence). This CDR3 comprises 12 residues. V was shortened by 9 bases and J by 11 bases, with 19 bases between the two germline ends. The CDR3 loop reads CASRGVVGDAFF. DNA for the CDR3: TGTGCCAGCCGGGGGGTTGTAGGAGATGCTTTCTTT.

The count of this clone is one. The chain combines TRBV27 with TRBJ2-5, with TRBD2 matching 10 bases. From germline, CDR1 is MNHEY and CDR2 SMNVEV (reference sequence). With V trimmed by 5 bases and J by 5 bases, 5 bases remained unmatched. This CDR3 has 14 amino acids. The CDR3 loop reads CASSILAGVETQYF. CDR3 coding DNA: TGTGCCAGCAGTATCCTAGCGGGGGTTGAGACCCAGTACTTC.

A few counts support this clone. The V and J genes are TRBV2 and TRBJ2-3; TRBD1 agrees at 7 bases. The CDR3 length is 15 residues. Germline trimming cut 5 bases from V and 6 bases from J; bases unmatched to any gene: 11. CDR1 is SNHLY, CDR2 FYNNEI, per germline. CDR3 amino acids: CASSPSRYRGDTQYF. CDR3 sequence (DNA): TGTGCCAGCAGTCCTAGTAGGTACAGGGGCGATACGCAGTATTTT.

V is TRBV7-3 and J is TRBJ2-3; possible D gene TRBD2, 7 bases. CDR1 is SGHTA and CDR2 is FQGTGA in the germline V gene. The CDR3 extends over 15 amino acids. V lost 5 bases, J lost 5 bases, and 17 bases lay in between. The CDR3, as DNA: TGTGCCAGCAGCCCCCTGGGGGGGGCGGGAGATACGCAGTATTTT. It yields the protein CASSPLGGAGDTQYF. The full variable domain, completed using reference TRBV7-3 and TRBJ2-3, is GAGVSQTPSNKVTEKGKYVELRCDPISGHTALYWYRQSLGQGPEFLIYFQGTGAADDSGLPNDRFFAVRPEGSVSTLKIQRTERGDSAVYLCASSPLGGAGDTQYFGPGTRLTVL.

Only a few counts were recorded for this clone. The chain joins TRBV5-4 to TRBJ2-3; D perhaps matches TRBD2 (6 bases). The V gene lost 4 bases and the J gene lost 2 bases, with 14 bases spanning the gap. CDR3 length: 15 amino acids. Germline-derived CDR1 and CDR2 are SGHNT and YYREEE (reference sequence). CDR3 sequence reads: CASSQGLGDTDTQYF. Here the CDR3 DNA reads TGTGCCAGCAGCCAGGGACTTGGGGACACAGATACGCAGTATTTT.

V is TRBV5-8 and J is TRBJ2-1; a possible D gene is TRBD1 (5 bases). Trimming stripped 4 bases from V and 0 bases from J, with 11 bases between. This CDR3 is 15 amino acids long. Per germline, CDR1 SGHTS and CDR2 YDEGEE. The CDR3 reads CASSRGTPSYNEQFF. CDR3 sequence (DNA): TGTGCCAGCAGCAGGGGAACCCCCTCCTACAATGAGCAGTTCTTC.